This T cell receptor beta chain was found in a study of cytomegalovirus exposure and HLA in healthy donors. Trimming at V came to 4 bases and at J to 5 bases, leaving 12 bases not matched to a gene. Germline CDR1 and CDR2: LGHNT and FRNRAP. This CDR3 contains 17 residues. This PCR relied on a set of 60 Vbeta primers and 13 Jbeta primers. Some clones are missing from TCRdb's copy, which holds only in-frame ones; the method was immunoSEQ multiplex PCR. The data hold over 140,000 clones, with over 75% observed a single time. The chain is built from TRBV12-5 and TRBJ2-5; TRBD1 matches 11 bases. The receptor was isolated from a middle-aged man in good health and CMV-seronegative. The specimen was PBMCs. CDR3 sequence reads: CASGYSRDRGKQETQYF. The CDR3 DNA sequence: TGTGCTAGTGGTTATTCCCGGGACAGGGGGAAGCAGGAGACCCAGTACTTC.